The 5 T cell receptor beta chains given below trace back to one sample, sequenced in a study of T cell clonality in common variable immunodeficiency. The table came from immunoSEQ multiplex PCR; TCRdb's copy has only in-frame clones and leaves some out. The counts give under 60,000 clones, none of them seen only once; less than 4% is held by the top ten. Sequences were obtained from peripheral blood mononuclear cells. These receptors came from a person between 18 and 75 years old in good health.

This clone was observed at least ten times. The read ends 3 residues before the CDR3 terminus; that terminus is restored from the germline J gene. The rearrangement uses TRBV7-9 and TRBJ2-5, with 8 bases identical to TRBD1. CDR1 and CDR2 (germline): SEHNR, FQNEAQ (reference sequence). The CDR3 is made up of 14 amino acids. The V gene end was trimmed by 5 bases and the J gene end by 5 bases; junction bases not matched to a gene: 7. CDR3 loop: CASSQRTGRETQYF. CDR3 bases read: TGTGCCAGCAGCCAACGGACAGGGCGGGAGACC.

This clone has a handful of counts. With the read ending 3 residues before the CDR3 end, the germline J gene is used to fill in that end. The rearrangement links TRBV18 to TRBJ1-1; 10 bases agree with TRBD1. V shed 5 bases and J 0 bases; nucleotides not matched to a gene: 6. The CDR3 contains 16 residues. Germline assignment: CDR1 KGHSH and CDR2 LQKENI. The sequenced part of the CDR3 DNA is TGTGCCAGCTCAAGGGACAGGGGCTACATGAACACTGAA. This translates into CASSRDRGYMNTE. The complete CDR3 sequence is CASSRDRGYMNTEAFF.

At least ten counts were recorded for this clone. The read stops 3 residues short of the end of the CDR3; the missing end is completed from the germline J gene. The chain recombines TRBV5-4 with TRBJ1-4, with D unclear. Germline V gene data show CDR1 as SGHNT and CDR2 as YYREEE (reference sequence). The CDR3 totals 12 residues. V shed 1 base and J shed 7 bases, with 5 bases lying between them. Here the CDR3 reads CASSLIGEKLFF. CDR3 DNA (partial): TGTGCCAGCAGCTTGATCGGTGAAAAA.

Ten or more counts support this clone. The read finishes 3 residues shy of the CDR3 end, and the germline J gene is used to complete it. This chain joins TRBV19 and TRBJ1-6; tentative D call: TRBD1 (5 bases). This CDR3 has 15 residues. Per germline, CDR1 LNHDA and CDR2 SQIVND (reference sequence). Trimming stripped 6 bases from V and 3 bases from J, with 12 bases between. CDR3 DNA (partial): TGTGCCAGTAGAGGGGTCCTTTTCTATAATTCACCC. Translated: CASRGVLFYNSP. The full CDR3 is CASRGVLFYNSPLHF.

This clone was seen at least ten times. The read falls 3 residues short of the CDR3 end, and the missing part is taken from the germline J gene. The genes are TRBV27 and TRBJ1-1; D not certain. The CDR3 runs 15 residues. V gave up 3 bases and J gave up 1 base, with 12 bases separating them. CDR1 is MNHEY and CDR2 is SMNVEV in the germline V gene (reference sequence). This chain's CDR3 is CASSFSDFPNTEAFF. The part of the CDR3 DNA that was read is TGTGCCAGCAGTTTCTCCGACTTTCCGAACACTGAA.